The 20 T cell receptor beta chains presented below share a single source sample, sequenced in a study of T cell changes during pregnancy in multiple sclerosis. Generated by immunoSEQ multiplex PCR, the TCRdb table keeps only in-frame clones and is missing some. The sample lists 99,000 or so clones, approximately 93% seen once, with roughly 0.95% in the top ten. The sequencing here drew on peripheral blood, taken after pregnancy. The source of these receptors is a female donor with multiple sclerosis, enrolled in a pregnancy study.

The genes are TRBV5-1 and TRBJ2-1, with D possibly being TRBD1 (6 bases). Germline CDR1 and CDR2: SGHRS and YFSETQ. The CDR3 extends over 15 amino acids. Between the trimmed V and J ends, which lost 3 bases and 3 bases, there was a span of 13 bases. DNA of the CDR3: TGCGCCAGCAGCTCGGTAGGGGGATTCTACAATGAGCAGTTCTTC. As protein: CASSSVGGFYNEQFF.

The V and J genes are TRBV5-4 and TRBJ2-2; 8 positions match TRBD2. Germline V gene lookup returns CDR1 SGHNT and CDR2 YYREEE (reference sequence). The ends lost 4 bases at V and 5 bases at J; junction bases unmatched: 10. The CDR3 loop spans 16 amino acids. CDR3: CASSRSGRGRTGELFF. In DNA form, the CDR3 reads TGTGCCAGCAGCCGAAGCGGGAGAGGGAGAACCGGGGAGCTGTTTTTT.

The chain uses TRBV5-1 and TRBJ2-3; 7 bases agree with TRBD1. The CDR3 consists of 13 residues. Per the germline V gene, CDR1 is SGHRS and CDR2 is YFSETQ. The V gene end was trimmed by 9 bases and the J gene end by 3 bases; junction bases not matched to a gene: 7. CDR3: CATSGQSTDTQYF. The CDR3 DNA follows: TGCGCCACCTCGGGACAGTCTACAGATACGCAGTATTTT.

The chain combines TRBV2 with TRBJ2-3, with 11 positions matching TRBD2. This CDR3 is 16 amino acids long. Germline V gives CDR1 SNHLY, CDR2 FYNNEI. The ends lost 2 bases at V and 4 bases at J; junction bases unmatched: 5. The CDR3 nucleotides read TGTGCCAGCAGTGAATTAGCGGGAGGGGGCCCAGATACGCAGTATTTT. Residues: CASSELAGGGPDTQYF.

J is TRBJ2-5 and V is TRBV28; 11 nucleotides agree with TRBD2. The CDR3 is made up of 19 amino acids. V lost 5 bases, J lost 9 bases, and 23 bases stayed unmatched. From germline, CDR1 is MDHEN and CDR2 SYDVKM. The CDR3 region has the DNA TGTGCCAGCAGTCACCCCAGGGCGACTAGCGGGACCGTCGGGTTGTCCCAGTACTTC. It translates to CASSHPRATSGTVGLSQYF.

The genes are TRBV14 and TRBJ2-1; 11 bases line up with TRBD2. Germline V gene lookup returns CDR1 SGHDN and CDR2 FVKESK. J lost 9 bases, V lost 0 bases, and 4 bases had no gene match. The CDR3 is 15 residues long. The CDR3 DNA sequence: TGTGCCAGCAGCCAAGATGTCGGACTAGCGGGTGAGCAGTTCTTC. It codes for CASSQDVGLAGEQFF.

The rearrangement links TRBV15 to TRBJ1-1, with TRBD1 as a possible D gene (5 bases). This CDR3 comprises 17 residues. Per germline, CDR1 LNHNV and CDR2 YYDKDF (reference sequence). V was trimmed by 3 bases and J by 6 bases, leaving 23 bases between them. The CDR3 DNA is TGTGCCACCAGCAGGGTGGTCAGGGAAGGGAAAGTCTCTGAAGCTTTCTTT. The encoded protein is CATSRVVREGKVSEAFF.

The chain is built from TRBV4-1 and TRBJ2-1, with a tentative D call TRBD1 (5 bases). Trimming removed 4 bases from V and 12 bases from J, with 37 bases in between. Germline assignment: CDR1 MGHRA and CDR2 YSYEKL. The CDR3 runs 20 residues. The CDR3 DNA sequence: TGCGCCAGCAGCCTCCCCTCCATCCCCGAGACAGCTGAGGTCCCTGATAGGCAGTTCTTC. This gives the protein CASSLPSIPETAEVPDRQFF.

This rearrangement joins TRBV18 to TRBJ2-7; 8 bases align to TRBD2. The CDR3 covers 14 residues. Trimming removed 4 bases from V and 5 bases from J; junction bases left unmatched: 7. Germline-derived CDR1 and CDR2 are KGHSH and LQKENI. The CDR3 DNA reads TGTGCCAGCTCACTCTGGGGGACTAGGGACGAGCAGTACTTC. Translating gives CASSLWGTRDEQYF.

This chain links TRBV6-6 with TRBJ2-7; 9 bases align to TRBD1. The CDR3 covers 15 residues. The J segment lost 3 bases and the V segment lost 6 bases, leaving 9 bases of the junction unmatched. The germline V gene encodes CDR1 MNHNY and CDR2 SVGAGI (reference sequence). The CDR3 reads CASRPSGTGNYEQYF. The CDR3 nucleotides read TGTGCCAGCAGACCTTCCGGGACAGGGAACTACGAGCAGTACTTC.

V and J are TRBV27 and TRBJ1-2; 8 bases match TRBD1. V dropped 7 bases and J dropped 6; count of bases not matched to a gene: 13. The CDR3 is made up of 15 amino acids. In germline, CDR1 is MNHEY, CDR2 SMNVEV (reference sequence). Here the CDR3 DNA reads TGTGCCAGCACTCCCTCCGGCAGGGGGCGTCATGGCTACACCTTC. As protein: CASTPSGRGRHGYTF.

This clone was observed a single time. The chain recombines TRBV4-2 with TRBJ2-3; D is undetermined. Trimming removed 1 base at V and 3 bases at J, with 8 bases between. This CDR3 comprises 14 residues. Germline V gives CDR1 LGHNA, CDR2 YNFKEQ. Here the CDR3 DNA reads TGTGCCAGCAGCCAAGGGAGCAGTACAGATACGCAGTATTTT. The encoded protein is CASSQGSSTDTQYF.

The chain joins TRBV6-5 to TRBJ1-1; TRBD1 might be the D (5 bases). The germline CDR1 and CDR2 sequences are MNHEY and SVGAGI. The CDR3 has 13 amino acids. Between the trimmed V and J ends, which lost 5 bases and 5 bases, there was a span of 12 bases. CDR3 sequence (DNA): TGTGCCAGCAGTCAAGTGGGGGGGACTGAAGCTTTCTTT. As protein: CASSQVGGTEAFF.

The chain is built from TRBV6-5 and TRBJ2-1, with 8 positions matching TRBD1. The V and J ends lost 5 bases and 0 bases, in that order; junction bases with no gene match: 3. The germline V gene encodes CDR1 MNHEY and CDR2 SVGAGI. The CDR3 is made up of 15 amino acids. In DNA form, the CDR3 reads TGTGCCAGCAGTCCCACAGGGGGCTCCTACAATGAGCAGTTCTTC. Residues: CASSPTGGSYNEQFF.

The V call is TRBV7-2, the J call TRBJ1-5, with 7 bases aligning to TRBD1. The germline gives CDR1 SGHTA, CDR2 FQGNSA. V gave up 5 bases and J gave up 7 bases; unmatched junction bases: 8. The CDR3 covers 14 residues. The CDR3 is CASSPDRVGQPQHF. CDR3 coding DNA: TGTGCCAGCAGCCCTGACAGGGTAGGACAGCCCCAGCATTTT.

This chain joins TRBV7-8 and TRBJ1-5; tentative D call: TRBD1 (6 bases). Germline CDR1 SGHVS, CDR2 FQNEAQ. The CDR3 is 15 residues long. Deletions cut 4 bases from V and 3 bases from J, with 13 bases between. This chain's CDR3 is CASSSYRAPNQPQHF. As DNA, the CDR3 is TGTGCCAGCAGCTCATACAGGGCCCCCAATCAGCCCCAGCATTTT.

The rearrangement uses TRBV28 and TRBJ2-1; 7 nucleotides line up with TRBD2. The CDR3 loop spans 18 amino acids. Germline loops: CDR1 MDHEN, CDR2 SYDVKM. J was trimmed by 2 bases and V by 4 bases; bases with no gene match: 14. The CDR3: CASSSSPRWLAAYNEQFF. CDR3 coding DNA: TGTGCCAGCAGTTCCTCTCCCCGGTGGCTAGCGGCCTACAATGAGCAGTTCTTC.

The rearrangement links TRBV9 to TRBJ2-1, with D unclear. The CDR3 is 17 residues long. Germline V gene data show CDR1 as SGDLS and CDR2 as YYNGEE. V shed 4 bases and J shed 2 bases, with 19 bases lying between them. The CDR3: CASSTHRSVLPYNEQFF. The CDR3 DNA sequence: TGTGCCAGCAGCACCCACAGATCGGTGCTTCCCTACAATGAGCAGTTCTTC.

The chain combines TRBV10-3 with TRBJ2-7, with 7 bases identical to TRBD1. The CDR3 has 12 amino acids. V was pared by 6 bases and J by 3 bases, with 2 bases of the junction left unmatched. CDR1 is ENHRY, CDR2 SYGVKD, per germline. CDR3 amino acids: CAIRQGNYEQYF. In DNA, the CDR3 is TGTGCCATCAGACAGGGGAACTACGAGCAGTACTTC.

CDR3: CASSWGGRTLPYNEQFF. CDR3 nucleotide sequence: TGTGCCAGCAGCTGGGGCGGGAGAACGCTACCCTACAATGAGCAGTTCTTC. V and J are TRBV5-6 and TRBJ2-1; 7 bases map to TRBD2. This CDR3 spans 17 amino acids. Unmatched junction bases numbered 11, after V lost 3 bases and J lost 2 bases. CDR1 and CDR2 from the germline V gene are SGHDT and YYEEEE.